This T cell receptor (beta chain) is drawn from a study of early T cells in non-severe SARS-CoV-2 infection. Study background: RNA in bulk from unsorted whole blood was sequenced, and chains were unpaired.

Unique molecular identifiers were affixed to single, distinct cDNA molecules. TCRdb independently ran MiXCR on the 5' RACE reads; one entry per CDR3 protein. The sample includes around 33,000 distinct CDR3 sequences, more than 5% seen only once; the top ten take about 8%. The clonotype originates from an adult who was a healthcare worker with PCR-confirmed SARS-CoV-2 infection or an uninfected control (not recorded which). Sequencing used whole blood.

The CDR3 reads CASSQSETQYF. CDR3 in DNA: TGTGCCAGCAGCCAAAGTGAGACCCAGTACTTC. The V call is TRBV14, the J call TRBJ2-5; D is uncertain. Trimming took 2 bases from V and 5 from J, leaving 3 bases between them. The CDR3 sequence is 11 residues long. Germline-derived CDR1 and CDR2 are SGHDN and FVKESK. Combining the CDR3 with reference TRBV14 and TRBJ2-5 gives the whole variable domain EAGVTQFPSHSVIEKGQTVTLRCDPISGHDNLYWYRRVMGKEIKFLLHFVKESKQDESGMPNNRFLAERTGGTYSTLKVQPAELEDSGVYFCASSQSETQYFGPGTRLLVL.